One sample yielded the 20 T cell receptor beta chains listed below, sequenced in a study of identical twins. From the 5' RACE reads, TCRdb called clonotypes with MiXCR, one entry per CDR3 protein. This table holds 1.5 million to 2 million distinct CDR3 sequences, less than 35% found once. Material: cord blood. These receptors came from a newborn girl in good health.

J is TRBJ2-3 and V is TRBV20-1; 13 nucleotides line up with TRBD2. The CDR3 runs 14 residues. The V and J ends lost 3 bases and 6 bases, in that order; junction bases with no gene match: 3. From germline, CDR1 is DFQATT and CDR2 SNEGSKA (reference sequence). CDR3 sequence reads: CSARGTSGEDTQYF. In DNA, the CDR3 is TGCAGTGCTAGGGGGACTAGCGGGGAGGATACGCAGTATTTT.

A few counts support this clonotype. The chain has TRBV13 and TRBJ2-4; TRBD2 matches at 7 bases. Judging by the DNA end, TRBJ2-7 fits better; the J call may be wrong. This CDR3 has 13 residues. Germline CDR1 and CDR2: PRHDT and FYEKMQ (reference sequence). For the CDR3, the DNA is TGTGCCAGCAGCTCCTGGGAGGGAAACGAGCAGTACTTC. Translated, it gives CASSSWEGNEQYF.

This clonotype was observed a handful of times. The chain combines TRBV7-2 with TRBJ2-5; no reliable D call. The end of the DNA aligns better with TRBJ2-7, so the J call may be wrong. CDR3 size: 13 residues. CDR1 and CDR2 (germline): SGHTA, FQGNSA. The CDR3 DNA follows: TGTGCCAGCAGCCGTCTAGTAAACTACGAGCAGTACTTC. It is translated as CASSRLVNYEQYF.

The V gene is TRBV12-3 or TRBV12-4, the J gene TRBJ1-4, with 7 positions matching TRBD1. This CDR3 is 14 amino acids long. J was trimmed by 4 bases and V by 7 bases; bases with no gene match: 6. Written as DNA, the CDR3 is TGTGCCAGCAAGCCGGGACAGCTTAATGAAAAACTGTTTTTT. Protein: CASKPGQLNEKLFF.

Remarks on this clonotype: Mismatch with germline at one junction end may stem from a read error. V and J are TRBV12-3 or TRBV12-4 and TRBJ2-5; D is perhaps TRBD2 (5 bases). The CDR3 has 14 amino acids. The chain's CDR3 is CTSRPSSTQETQYF. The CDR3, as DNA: TGTACCAGCAGGCCCTCTAGCACCCAAGAGACCCAGTACTTC.

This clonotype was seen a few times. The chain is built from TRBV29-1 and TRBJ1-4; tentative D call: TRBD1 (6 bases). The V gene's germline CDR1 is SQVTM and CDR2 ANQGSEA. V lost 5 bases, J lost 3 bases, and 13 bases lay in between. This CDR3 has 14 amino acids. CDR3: CSVSAGTSNEKLFF. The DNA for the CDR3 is TGCAGCGTTTCCGCAGGGACATCTAATGAAAAACTGTTTTTT.

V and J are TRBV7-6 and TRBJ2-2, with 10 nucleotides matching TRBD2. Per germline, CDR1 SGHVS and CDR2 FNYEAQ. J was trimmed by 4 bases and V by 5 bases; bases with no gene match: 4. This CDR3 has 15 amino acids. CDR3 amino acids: CASSPRTSGTGELFF. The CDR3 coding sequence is TGTGCCAGCAGCCCCAGGACTAGCGGCACCGGGGAGCTGTTTTTT.

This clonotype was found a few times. CDR3 bases: TGTGCCAGCAGCCAAGGTAGGACTAGCGGTGATACGCAGTATTTT. Its protein product is CASSQGRTSGDTQYF. V usage is TRBV4-2 and J usage is TRBJ2-3, with TRBD2 matching 10 bases. The trim removed 1 base at V and 6 bases at J, leaving 4 bases unmatched. The CDR3 is made up of 15 amino acids. In germline, CDR1 is LGHNA, CDR2 YNFKEQ.

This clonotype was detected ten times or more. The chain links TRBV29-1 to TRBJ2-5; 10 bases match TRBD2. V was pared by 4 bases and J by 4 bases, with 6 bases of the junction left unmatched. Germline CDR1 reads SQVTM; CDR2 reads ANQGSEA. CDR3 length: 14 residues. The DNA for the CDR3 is TGCAGCGTTGTAGCGCTAGCGGGAGCAGAGACCCAGTACTTC. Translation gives CSVVALAGAETQYF.

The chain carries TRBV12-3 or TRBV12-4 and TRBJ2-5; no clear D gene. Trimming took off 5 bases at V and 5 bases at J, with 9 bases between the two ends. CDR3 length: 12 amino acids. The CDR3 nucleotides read TGTGCCAGCAGTGGAGCCGGCGAGACCCAGTACTTC. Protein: CASSGAGETQYF.

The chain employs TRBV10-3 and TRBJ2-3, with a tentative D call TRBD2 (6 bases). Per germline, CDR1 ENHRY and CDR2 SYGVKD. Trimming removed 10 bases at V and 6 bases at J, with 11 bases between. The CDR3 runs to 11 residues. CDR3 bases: TGTGCCACCCTTGGGGGGGATACGCAGTATTTT. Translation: CATLGGDTQYF.

DNA for the CDR3: TGCAGTGCGGACCTAGGGCGATATAGCAATCAGCCCCAGCATTTT. Protein sequence: CSADLGRYSNQPQHF. The chain links TRBV20-1 to TRBJ1-5, with D unclear. The germline gives CDR1 DFQATT, CDR2 SNEGSKA (reference sequence). V was shortened by 6 bases and J by 0 bases, with 15 bases between the two germline ends. CDR3 size: 15 residues.

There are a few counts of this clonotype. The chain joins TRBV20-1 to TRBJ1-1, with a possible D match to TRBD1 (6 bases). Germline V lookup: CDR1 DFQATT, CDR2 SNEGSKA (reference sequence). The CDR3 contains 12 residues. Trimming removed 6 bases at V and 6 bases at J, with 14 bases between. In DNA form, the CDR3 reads TGCAGTGCCCCCGCACAGGGACCTGAAGCTTTCTTT. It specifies CSAPAQGPEAFF.

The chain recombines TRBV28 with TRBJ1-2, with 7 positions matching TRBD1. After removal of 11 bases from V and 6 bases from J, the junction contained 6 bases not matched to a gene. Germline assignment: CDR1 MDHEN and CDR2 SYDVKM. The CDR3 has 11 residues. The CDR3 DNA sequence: TGTGCCTTGGGCAGGGGGAATGGCTACACCTTC. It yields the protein CALGRGNGYTF.

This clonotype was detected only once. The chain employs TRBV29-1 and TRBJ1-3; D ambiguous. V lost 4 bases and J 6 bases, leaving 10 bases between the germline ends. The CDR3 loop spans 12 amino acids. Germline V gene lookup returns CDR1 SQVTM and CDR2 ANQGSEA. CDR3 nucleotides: TGCAGCGTTGGCACACCCCAAAACACCATATATTTT. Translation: CSVGTPQNTIYF.

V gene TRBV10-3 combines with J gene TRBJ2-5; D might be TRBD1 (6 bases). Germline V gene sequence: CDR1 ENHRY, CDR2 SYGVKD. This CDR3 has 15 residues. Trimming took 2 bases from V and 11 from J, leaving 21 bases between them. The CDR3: CAISEGYRARDEQYF. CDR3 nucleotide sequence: TGTGCCATCAGTGAGGGATACAGGGCCAGGGATGAGCAGTACTTC.

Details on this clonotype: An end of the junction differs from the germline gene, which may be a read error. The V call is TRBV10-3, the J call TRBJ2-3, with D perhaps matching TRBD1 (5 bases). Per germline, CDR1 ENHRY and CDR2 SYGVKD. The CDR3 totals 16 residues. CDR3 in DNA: TGTGCCATCAGTGCCCCAGGGAAGCCCGGCACAGATACGCGGTATTTT. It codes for CAISAPGKPGTDTRYF.

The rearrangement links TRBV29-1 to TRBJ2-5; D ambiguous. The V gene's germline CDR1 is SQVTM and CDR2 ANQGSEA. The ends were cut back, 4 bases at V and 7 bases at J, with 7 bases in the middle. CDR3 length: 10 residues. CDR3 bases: TGCAGCGTTGTTTTGGGGACCCAGTACTTC. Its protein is CSVVLGTQYF. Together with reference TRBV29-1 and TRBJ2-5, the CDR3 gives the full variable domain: SAVISQKPSRDICQRGTSLTIQCQVDSQVTMMFWYRQQPGQSLTLIATANQGSEATYESGFVIDKFPISRPNLTFSTLTVSNMSPEDSSIYLCSVVLGTQYFGPGTRLLVL.

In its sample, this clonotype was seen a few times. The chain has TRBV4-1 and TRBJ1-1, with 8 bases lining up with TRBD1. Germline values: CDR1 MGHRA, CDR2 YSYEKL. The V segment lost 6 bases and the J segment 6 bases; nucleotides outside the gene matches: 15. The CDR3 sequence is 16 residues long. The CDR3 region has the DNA TGCGCCAGCAGTTTCAATCGGCGGACAGGGTCTGCTGAAGCTTTCTTT. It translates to CASSFNRRTGSAEAFF.

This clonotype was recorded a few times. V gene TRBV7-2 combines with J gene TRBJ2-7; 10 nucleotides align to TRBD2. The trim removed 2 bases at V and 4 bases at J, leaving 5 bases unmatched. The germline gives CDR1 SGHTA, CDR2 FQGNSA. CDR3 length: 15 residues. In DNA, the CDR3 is TGTGCCAGCAGCTTAACACCTAGCGGGAGATACGAGCAGTACTTC. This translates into CASSLTPSGRYEQYF.